The clone carrying this T cell receptor (beta chain) occurred a few times. Its antigen is unknown. Each CDR3 protein gets one entry after TCRdb re-called the RT-PCR reads with MiXCR. The sample holds 700,000 to 900,000 distinct CDR3 sequences, about 20% seen once. Germline assignment: CDR1 DFQATT and CDR2 SNEGSKA (reference sequence). The CDR3 extends over 12 amino acids. V gave up 0 bases and J gave up 10 bases, with 12 bases separating them. The data are from a study of response to subunit inactivated influenza vaccine. Points from the study as a whole: Authors suggested each seasonal influenza vaccination recruits few new T cells.

The TCR sequence derives from a man aged 45-65 years who received an inactivated influenza vaccine. The specimen was PBMCs from blood, collected 5 days after vaccination. The V and J genes are TRBV20-1 and TRBJ1-1; the D is unclear. The CDR3 region is CSARDPGVGAFF. CDR3 sequence (DNA): TGCAGTGCTAGAGACCCTGGAGTTGGAGCTTTCTTT.